The 24 T cell receptor beta chains below all came from one sample that was sequenced in a study of cytomegalovirus exposure and HLA in healthy donors. Primers included in the PCR were 60 Vbeta and 13 Jbeta primers. The protocol was immunoSEQ multiplex PCR, while the TCRdb copy is restricted to in-frame clones and leaves out a portion. This repertoire shows under 150,000 clones, roughly 80% found once; its top ten account for 4%. The specimen sequenced was PBMCs. The receptors come from a woman aged 35 to 49 in good health and CMV-seronegative.

In this sample, this clone turned up a few times. J is TRBJ1-2 and V is TRBV19; possible D gene TRBD1, 5 bases. CDR1 and CDR2 (germline): LNHDA, SQIVND (reference sequence). The CDR3 extends over 15 amino acids. The ends were cut back, 3 bases at V and 1 base at J, with 12 bases in the middle. Here the CDR3 reads CASSMATGVNYGYTF. Written as DNA, the CDR3 is TGTGCCAGTAGTATGGCTACAGGAGTTAACTATGGCTACACCTTC. Full variable domain (remainder filled in from reference TRBV19 and TRBJ1-2): DGGITQSPKYLFRKEGQNVTLSCEQNLNHDAMYWYRQDPGQGLRLIYYSQIVNDFQKGDIAEGYSVSREKKESFPLTVTSAQKNPTAFYLCASSMATGVNYGYTFGSGTRLTVV.

This chain connects TRBV28 to TRBJ1-1; no firm D call. CDR1 is MDHEN, CDR2 SYDVKM, per germline. The V end lost 7 bases, the J end lost 3 bases, and 6 bases lay between the germline ends. This CDR3 is built from 11 residues. CDR3 amino acids: CASTKYTEAFF. CDR3 sequence (DNA): TGTGCCAGCACCAAATACACTGAAGCTTTCTTT.

With regard to this clone: A read error may account for a junction end that differs from germline. V gene TRBV5-1 combines with J gene TRBJ2-1, with 7 positions matching TRBD2. The length of the CDR3 is 13 residues. Germline V gene lookup returns CDR1 SGHRS and CDR2 YFSETQ. CDR3 amino acids: CASSLAIGEGPIF. CDR3 sequence (DNA): TGCGCCAGCAGCTTGGCCATAGGGGAGGGCCCGATCTTC.

This chain links TRBV7-2 with TRBJ2-3, with D maybe TRBD2 (6 bases). Germline V lookup: CDR1 SGHTA, CDR2 FQGNSA. This CDR3 contains 17 residues. The V and J ends lost 3 bases and 0 bases respectively, with 16 bases between them. The CDR3 loop reads CASSLTGVGPSTDTQYF. As DNA, the CDR3 is TGTGCCAGCAGCTTGACGGGGGTAGGCCCTAGCACAGATACGCAGTATTTT.

The chain joins TRBV4-3 to TRBJ1-5, with 10 bases that match TRBD1. This CDR3 contains 15 residues. The V segment lost 3 bases and the J segment 6 bases; nucleotides outside the gene matches: 5. Germline-derived CDR1 and CDR2 are LGHNA and YSLEER. This CDR3 reads CASSQDRGFAQPQHF. The CDR3 coding sequence is TGCGCCAGCAGCCAGGACAGGGGGTTTGCTCAGCCCCAGCATTTT.

This chain uses TRBV7-2 with TRBJ2-2; TRBD2 agrees at 9 bases. Unmatched junction bases numbered 0, after V lost 1 base and J lost 6 bases. There are 14 residues in the CDR3. From germline, CDR1 is SGHTA and CDR2 FQGNSA. CDR3 sequence: CASSLGTSAGELFF. CDR3 sequence (DNA): TGTGCCAGCAGCTTAGGGACTAGCGCCGGGGAGCTGTTTTTT.

V usage is TRBV5-4 and J usage is TRBJ2-5; D perhaps matches TRBD2 (7 bases). V was trimmed by 4 bases and J by 2 bases, leaving 12 bases between them. Germline assignment: CDR1 SGHNT and CDR2 YYREEE (reference sequence). The CDR3 length is 14 residues. CDR3 residues: CASSQGRGQETQYF. The DNA for the CDR3 is TGTGCCAGCAGCCAGGGGAGGGGGCAAGAGACCCAGTACTTC.

This clone has more than one count but fewer than ten. This chain's CDR3 is CASLDYSNQPQHF. The CDR3 bases are TGTGCCAGCCTTGACTATAGCAATCAGCCCCAGCATTTT. This rearrangement joins TRBV6-6 to TRBJ1-5; D is ambiguous. From germline, CDR1 is MNHNY and CDR2 SVGAGI (reference sequence). Trimming took off 8 bases at V and 0 bases at J, with 8 bases between the two ends. The CDR3 sequence is 13 residues long.

The genes are TRBV7-2 and TRBJ2-7; 10 nucleotides line up with TRBD1. V trimming: 4 bases; J trimming: 0 bases; junction bases outside the gene matches: 6. The CDR3 runs 16 residues. CDR1 is SGHTA and CDR2 is FQGNSA in the germline V gene. The CDR3 DNA reads TGTGCCAGCAGCTCACCCCGGGACAGGGGCTCCTACGAGCAGTACTTC. Translated: CASSSPRDRGSYEQYF.

Only a few counts were recorded for this clone. V usage is TRBV11-3 and J usage is TRBJ2-1, with 12 bases aligning to TRBD2. J was trimmed by 6 bases and V by 2 bases; bases with no gene match: 8. CDR1 and CDR2 from the germline V gene are SGHNT and YENEEA. The CDR3 covers 17 residues. The CDR3 sequence is CASSLTTSGSEANEQFF. Here the CDR3 DNA reads TGTGCCAGCAGCTTAACGACTAGCGGGAGTGAGGCCAATGAGCAGTTCTTC.

The rearrangement links TRBV7-2 to TRBJ2-5; possible D gene TRBD2, 5 bases. The CDR3 length is 12 residues. V lost 1 base and J lost 13, with 13 bases in between. Germline lookup yields CDR1 SGHTA and CDR2 FQGNSA. The CDR3 bases are TGTGCCAGCAGCTTAGATTTGGGCAGCGGGTACTTC. Encoded protein: CASSLDLGSGYF.

As DNA, the CDR3 is TGTGCCAGCAGCGTAGATCCGGGCTCTGGAAACACCATATATTTT. Its translation: CASSVDPGSGNTIYF. The chain is built from TRBV9 and TRBJ1-3, with no clear D. The germline V gene encodes CDR1 SGDLS and CDR2 YYNGEE. The V and J ends lost 0 bases and 0 bases respectively, with 7 bases between them. This CDR3 is built from 15 residues. Full variable domain (remainder filled in from reference TRBV9 and TRBJ1-3): DSGVTQTPKHLITATGQRVTLRCSPRSGDLSVYWYQQSLDQGLQFLIQYYNGEERAKGNILERFSAQQFPDLHSELNLSSLELGDSALYFCASSVDPGSGNTIYFGEGSWLTVV.

The V and J genes are TRBV29-1 and TRBJ2-3, with a tentative D call TRBD1 (6 bases). Deletions cut 2 bases from V and 2 bases from J, with 14 bases between. Per germline, CDR1 SQVTM and CDR2 ANQGSEA. There are 15 residues in the CDR3. Written as DNA, the CDR3 is TGCAGCGTTGAAACCCTCCAGGGGTTCACAGATACGCAGTATTTT. Protein sequence: CSVETLQGFTDTQYF.

V usage is TRBV18 and J usage is TRBJ1-2, with 11 nucleotides matching TRBD1. The CDR3 extends over 17 amino acids. With V trimmed by 2 bases and J by 7 bases, 12 bases remained unmatched. Germline V gene data show CDR1 as KGHSH and CDR2 as LQKENI. The CDR3 DNA is TGTGCCAGCTCACCAGGACAATCCGGGACAGGGGGTGGTGGCTACACCTTC. This gives the protein CASSPGQSGTGGGGYTF.

This chain uses TRBV19 with TRBJ1-4; TRBD1 aligns across 8 bases. Trimming removed 5 bases from V and 6 bases from J; junction bases left unmatched: 8. This CDR3 has 15 residues. Germline loops: CDR1 LNHDA, CDR2 SQIVND (reference sequence). CDR3: CASSARQGLDEKLFF. The CDR3 nucleotides read TGTGCCAGTAGTGCACGACAGGGGCTGGATGAAAAACTGTTTTTT.

CDR3 sequence (DNA): TGTGCCAGCTCATCCGGGAGCTACGAGCAGTACTTC. Its protein is CASSSGSYEQYF. This chain joins TRBV18 and TRBJ2-7, with D possibly being TRBD2 (6 bases). The V end was cut by 5 bases, the J end by 3 bases, with 8 bases between. Germline lookup yields CDR1 KGHSH and CDR2 LQKENI. There are 12 residues in the CDR3.

This clone occurred a few times. J is TRBJ1-1 and V is TRBV5-1; 8 nucleotides match TRBD1. Germline V gene data show CDR1 as SGHRS and CDR2 as YFSETQ. Trimming took 2 bases from V and 3 from J; bases not matched to a gene: 0. CDR3 length equals 13 residues. Written as DNA, the CDR3 is TGCGCCAGCAGCTTACAGGGGGACACTGAAGCTTTCTTT. It specifies CASSLQGDTEAFF.

The CDR3 spells CSVDPGGGRGDGYTF. The DNA for the CDR3 is TGCAGCGTTGACCCCGGGGGGGGCAGAGGCGATGGCTACACCTTC. The chain carries TRBV29-1 and TRBJ1-2, with D tentatively TRBD1 (6 bases). The CDR3 consists of 15 residues. The V end was cut by 3 bases, the J end by 6 bases, with 20 bases between. Germline assignment: CDR1 SQVTM and CDR2 ANQGSEA. The variable domain in full, with the rest retrieved from reference TRBV29-1 and TRBJ1-2, is SAVISQKPSRDICQRGTSLTIQCQVDSQVTMMFWYRQQPGQSLTLIATANQGSEATYESGFVIDKFPISRPNLTFSTLTVSNMSPEDSSIYLCSVDPGGGRGDGYTFGSGTRLTVV.

The CDR3 is CASSGQVDEQYF. The DNA for the CDR3 is TGTGCCAGCAGCGGACAGGTTGACGAGCAGTACTTC. J is TRBJ2-7 and V is TRBV2; 7 bases are shared with TRBD1. V was pared by 6 bases and J by 5 bases, with 4 bases of the junction left unmatched. This CDR3 is 12 amino acids long. CDR1 is SNHLY, CDR2 FYNNEI, per germline.

The V gene is TRBV5-1, the J gene TRBJ2-2; the D gene is possibly TRBD1 (6 bases). V lost 3 bases to trimming and J lost 2 bases, with 14 bases between them. This CDR3 contains 16 residues. CDR1 and CDR2 (germline): SGHRS, YFSETQ. CDR3 sequence: CASSSLLTGNTGELFF. In nucleotides, the CDR3 is TGCGCCAGCAGCTCGCTCTTGACAGGCAACACCGGGGAGCTGTTTTTT.

A few counts support this clone. The junction differs from germline at one of its ends, possibly a read error. This chain connects TRBV7-2 to TRBJ1-5, with D perhaps TRBD1 (5 bases). CDR1 is SGHTA and CDR2 is FQGNSA in the germline V gene. The CDR3 is 16 residues long. Written as DNA, the CDR3 is TGTGCCCGCAGCTTGGTCGTAGGGGTACCCGGTCAGCCCCAGCATTTT. This sequence encodes CARSLVVGVPGQPQHF.

The chain combines TRBV7-9 with TRBJ2-2; 11 bases match TRBD2. The V gene's germline CDR1 is SEHNR and CDR2 FQNEAQ (reference sequence). The CDR3 runs 15 residues. The V segment lost 6 bases and the J segment 0 bases; nucleotides outside the gene matches: 0. In nucleotides, the CDR3 is TGTGCCAGCAGTAGCGGGGGGGCGAACACCGGGGAGCTGTTTTTT. The encoded protein is CASSSGGANTGELFF.

The gene calls are TRBV4-3 and TRBJ1-4; D possibly corresponds to TRBD1 (5 bases). CDR1 is LGHNA, CDR2 YSLEER, per germline. V was cut by 4 bases and J by 8 bases, with 14 bases left in between. This CDR3 region has 14 residues. CDR3 in DNA: TGCGCCAGCAGCCCGGGACCGGAGGGCGAAAAACTGTTTTTT. It codes for CASSPGPEGEKLFF.

The chain links TRBV19 to TRBJ2-1; 12 nucleotides line up with TRBD2. Germline CDR1 and CDR2: LNHDA and SQIVND (reference sequence). The CDR3 spans 15 residues. The junction had 5 bases not matched to a gene; V was cut back by 4 bases and J by 7 bases. The CDR3 loop is CASSRGTSGLNEQFF. The CDR3 bases are TGTGCCAGTAGTAGGGGGACTAGCGGGTTGAATGAGCAGTTCTTC.